The sequence of this T cell receptor beta chain was determined in a study of cytomegalovirus exposure and HLA in healthy donors. The overall study: Early on, a data release was issued that held some 85 million unique TCRs from HLA-typed donors. Of all 400 or so donors who were genotyped, 75% to 85% belonged to the Caucasian-associated ancestry cluster.

Primers: 60 Vbeta forward and 13 Jbeta reverse. Assay used: immunoSEQ multiplex PCR; TCRdb lists only in-frame clones, some missing. Of approximately 90,000 clones listed, 7.6% are singletons. Study-wide results and limits: Analysis was carried out at a later point, and it linked a missense DCLRE1C variant to TCR beta V- and J-gene trimming. Available immune exposure information covered CMV serostatus only.

The CDR3 spans 15 residues. The V and J ends lost 4 bases and 3 bases respectively, with 14 bases between them. Germline-derived CDR1 and CDR2 are SGDLS and YYNGEE. This clone was seen a few times. The antigen is not known. The gene calls are TRBV9 and TRBJ1-5; a possible D gene is TRBD1 (6 bases). This TCR derives from a man aged 45-60 years in good health and CMV-seronegative. Sequenced input: PBMCs. The chain's CDR3 is CASSPTDSANQPQHF. In nucleotides, the CDR3 is TGTGCCAGCAGCCCCACGGACAGCGCCAATCAGCCCCAGCATTTT.